This is a list of T cell receptor beta chains from one sample in a study of OX40 agonist ivuxolimab in advanced cancers. The protocol was immunoSEQ multiplex PCR, while the TCRdb copy is restricted to in-frame clones and leaves out a portion. Here the sample spans 9,500 to 15,000 clones, 80% being singletons. Sequencing used CD4+ or CD8+ T cells sorted from blood, obtained in a trial of the OX40 agonist ivuxolimab. The receptor source for this set is an adult with an advanced solid tumor such as melanoma, head and neck, liver or kidney cancer. Both conserved end residues are part of each CDR3. A D gene is named only where the DNA matches it firmly.

V,D,CDR3
TRBV27,NA,CASSLGPDRPYGYTF
TRBV7-9,NA,CASSLERGTLYEQYF
TRBV11-3,TRBD1,CASSPWDRNNTGELFF
TRBV15,NA,CATSREYSNQPQHF
TRBV9,TRBD1,CASSGSTGGPNQPQHF
TRBV2,NA,CASSQAKTGVQWKSFF
TRBV7-9,TRBD1,CASSGQGFAEAFF
TRBV7-9,TRBD1,CASSPGGQGMGDTQYF
TRBV15,NA,CATYGRGTVSNQPQHF
TRBV6-1,TRBD2,CASSEEVAGGNEQFF
TRBV10-1,NA,CASSGPSDNEQFF
TRBV29-1,TRBD1,CSVEEPGGYYGYTF
TRBV4-1,TRBD2,CASSQAWTSGSNEQFF
TRBV6-5,NA,CASSYLTNTGELFF
TRBV6-5,NA,CASSYSRSSNQPQHF
TRBV7-3,TRBD2,CASSWGTSGSNEQFF
TRBV2,TRBD2,CASSEGASGADTQYF
TRBV6-1,NA,CASSVQGYEKLFF
TRBV5-6,NA,CASVHRVLLSGANVLTF
TRBV5-1,NA,CASSLEPGPDSGNTIYF
TRBV19,NA,CASSESGTANYGYTF
TRBV6-6,TRBD2,CASSYGGTSYEQYF
TRBV29-1,TRBD2,CSVNLGLAYQETQYF
TRBV19,TRBD1,CASRDDRGYGYTF
TRBV5-6,TRBD2,CASSGETSGVHYNEQFF
TRBV19,NA,CASSIVGSNEQFF
TRBV30,TRBD1,CAWSVGTGAYEQYF
TRBV9,TRBD2,CASSGNMGLAVTDTQYF
TRBV7-8,NA,CASSAAGTTRRSYEQYF
TRBV27,NA,CASSLGANYGYTF
TRBV2,NA,CASSEALQGFSYEQYF
TRBV9,NA,CASSANTAGNQETQYF
TRBV6-1,NA,CASSYGIEAFF
TRBV30,NA,CAWEPGLQVYEQYF
TRBV19,NA,CASSMGQGIYEQYF
TRBV29-1,NA,CSVGHGGEAEAFF
TRBV28,TRBD1,CASSPPGTETNQPQHF
TRBV10-3,NA,CAISDPEGSRANYEQYF
TRBV5-1,NA,CASSLGQGNTGELFF
TRBV28,NA,CASSPDGDGFQETQYF
TRBV19,TRBD1,CASSIMPLVRGPPEAFF
TRBV6-1,TRBD1,CASSDPGQGNTGELFF
TRBV25-1,TRBD1,CASSLGQNYNSPLHF
TRBV28,TRBD1,CASSSYRGPGELFF
TRBV29-1,NA,CSVLLTDFYNEQFF
TRBV21-1,NA,CASSEEHRGPNTEAFF
TRBV7-9,NA,CASSSAWGGTLAYEQYF
TRBV27,NA,CASGPGPQHF
TRBV20-1,NA,CSAPGPNEQFF
TRBV30,NA,CACETGNTIYF
TRBV15,TRBD2,CATSRGLAGVNTGELFF
TRBV5-3,NA,CARSPGRTSGYTF
TRBV27,NA,CASSLGPQETQYF
TRBV19,TRBD2,CASSIPGGNEQFF